This T cell receptor (beta chain) is drawn from a study of response to subunit inactivated influenza vaccine listed by TCRdb under 2018. As for the study more broadly: The study used deep quantitative T cell receptor repertoire profiling to track responses to a trivalent subunit inactivated influenza vaccine.

Library preparation employed RT-PCR. Sequencing was carried out with an Illumina HiSeq 2500. The raw public data were reprocessed by TCRdb itself: fastp quality trimming at Q25, MiXCR clonotype calling, in-frame beta chains only. Here each entry gathers all rows of one CDR3 protein and keeps the most common genes and DNA. The sample data list about 540,000 distinct CDR3 sequences, and roughly a quarter of these were observed just once. 2.5% to 3% of the sample is held by the ten biggest clonotypes. A note on this clonotype: Its target antigen remains unknown. No base quality information exists; no much larger clone differs at one position.

General study outcomes and caveats: The authors proposed that each seasonal influenza vaccination may bring in only a limited number of new T cells.

These data were likewise used in another study, on T cells expressing NK-cell markers. That second report states: TCR beta cDNA libraries were made by 5'RACE template switching that added a universal primer site and unique molecular identifiers. Under ten donors provided sorted CD3+CD56+NKG2C+, CD3+CD56+NKG2C- and CD3+CD56-NKG2C+ T-cell subsets, whose TCR beta-chain repertoires were profiled. Among the eight sequenced donors, seven were HCMV-seropositive and one was HCMV-seronegative. To restrict sorting to alphabetaTCR-expressing T cells, an anti-gammadeltaTCR antibody was added in several experiments. In a handful of donors, the dominant CD3+CD56+NKG2C+ clonotypes were found to rank among the top 10 CD8+ clonotypes and to make up about 1.0-8% of CD8+ T cells. Those dominant clonotypes were again the most abundant among CD3+CD56-NKG2C+ cells in a few donors, at about 25-60.1%. Whether the expanded NKG2C-expressing T cell clones were specific for HCMV antigens remained unclear. Randomly selected healthy volunteers, three men and five women, were used as the eight sequenced donors. HCMV serostatus was determined by detecting HCMV-specific IgG in serum with a commercial ELISA kit. Peripheral blood mononuclear cells were isolated from blood by Ficoll density gradient centrifugation. Magnetic immunoseparation with Miltenyi isolation kits was used to isolate CD4+ and CD8+ T cells from PBMC. cDNA synthesis was primed from the TCR beta constant segment, followed by two successive PCR amplification steps. Sequencing of the libraries produced 2 x 150 bp reads on Illumina HiSeq 2000/2500, MiSeq or NextSeq. MIGEC was used to demultiplex reads and group the reads by UMI, and MiTCR was used to assemble and quantify clonotypes. To exclude erroneous sequences, any TCR cDNA sequence not supported by at least two reads was discarded. The tcR package was used for downstream repertoire analysis, and clonotypes were matched across fractions by CDR3 nucleotide sequence plus V segment. VDJmatch was used to annotate antigen specificity against VDJdb, with one amino acid substitution in CDR3 permitted.

The TCR comes from a man aged 45-65 years who received an inactivated influenza vaccine. Donor details come from another sample of the same person, matched by shared clones. The sequencing used CD4+ T cells sorted from PBMCs, collected 11 to 12 days after vaccination.

DNA sequence: TGTGCCAGCAGCAGCGGACAGGGGATGAATTCACCCCTCCACTTT. It codes for CASSSGQGMNSPLHF. This chain is built from TRBV7-9 and TRBJ1-6, with 9 bases matching TRBD1. V is cut back by 5 bases and J by 7 bases, with 6 bases in the junction unmatched. According to the germline V gene (reference sequence), CDR1 reads SEHNR and CDR2 reads FQNEAQ. Inclusive of the bounding cysteine and phenylalanine, the CDR3 is 15 residues long. Just the 45-base CDR3 DNA is kept, in frame starting at base 1.